This T cell receptor (beta chain) appears in the sequencing data of a study of beta chain features in type 1 diabetes. Study background: All of the samples together had some 110 million sorted cells examined.

The purity of all sorted populations exceeded 95%. Findings and caveats of the study: Researchers report that Type 1 diabetes patients had moderately but significantly shorter TCRB CDR3s across all four CD4+ subsets. Any role of HLA type in TCRB rearrangement remained unresolved here.

The entirety of the isolated RNA underwent reverse transcription, so expressed TCRB transcripts were sequenced. TCRdb's table, derived via immunoSEQ multiplex PCR, lists solely in-frame clones and lacks some. The table shows approximately 730,000 clones, with 13% occurring only once. The CDR3 is made up of 15 amino acids. V was shortened by 2 bases and J by 0 bases, with 9 bases between the two germline ends. Germline assignment: CDR1 LGHNA and CDR2 YNFKEQ. In regard to this clone: Antigen: not known.

The TCR comes from a man between 18 and 29 years old with type 1 diabetes. This chain uses TRBV4-2 with TRBJ2-3; D is unclear. The sequenced material came from naive CD4+ T cells from blood. The CDR3 is CASSQQAASTDTQYF. The CDR3, as DNA: TGTGCCAGCAGCCAACAGGCGGCCAGCACAGATACGCAGTATTTT.